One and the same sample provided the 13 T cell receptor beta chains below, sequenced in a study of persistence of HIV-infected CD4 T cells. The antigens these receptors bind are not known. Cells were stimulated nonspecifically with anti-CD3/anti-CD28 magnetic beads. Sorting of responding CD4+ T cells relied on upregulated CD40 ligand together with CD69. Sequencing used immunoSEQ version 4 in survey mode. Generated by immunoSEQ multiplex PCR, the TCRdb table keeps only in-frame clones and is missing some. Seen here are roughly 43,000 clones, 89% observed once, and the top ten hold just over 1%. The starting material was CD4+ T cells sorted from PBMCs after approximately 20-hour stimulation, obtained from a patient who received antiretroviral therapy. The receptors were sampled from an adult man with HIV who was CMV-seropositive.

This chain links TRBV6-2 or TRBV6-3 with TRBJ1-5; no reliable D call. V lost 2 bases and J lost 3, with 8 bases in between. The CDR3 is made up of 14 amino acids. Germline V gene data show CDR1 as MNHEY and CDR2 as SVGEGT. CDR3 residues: CASSYGPHNQPQHF. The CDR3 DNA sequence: TGTGCCAGCAGTTACGGTCCGCACAATCAGCCCCAGCATTTT.

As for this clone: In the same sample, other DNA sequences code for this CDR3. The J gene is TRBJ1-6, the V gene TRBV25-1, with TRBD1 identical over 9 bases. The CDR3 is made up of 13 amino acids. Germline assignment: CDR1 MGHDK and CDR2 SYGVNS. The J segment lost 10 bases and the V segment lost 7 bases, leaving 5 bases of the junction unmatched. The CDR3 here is CASKGQGNSPLHF. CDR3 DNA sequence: TGTGCCAGCAAGGGACAGGGTAACTCACCCCTCCACTTT. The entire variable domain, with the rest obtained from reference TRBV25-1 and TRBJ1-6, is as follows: EADIYQTPRYLVIGTGKKITLECSQTMGHDKMYWYQQDPGMELHLIHYSYGVNSTEKGDLSSESTVSRIRTEHFPLTLESARPSHTSQYLCASKGQGNSPLHFGNGTRLTVT.

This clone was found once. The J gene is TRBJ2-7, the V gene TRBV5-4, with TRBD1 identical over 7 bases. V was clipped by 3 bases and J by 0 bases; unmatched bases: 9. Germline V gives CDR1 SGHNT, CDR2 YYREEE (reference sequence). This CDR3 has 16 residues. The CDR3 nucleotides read TGTGCCAGCAGCTCAAACCCACAGGGGTCCTCCTACGAGCAGTACTTC. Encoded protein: CASSSNPQGSSYEQYF.

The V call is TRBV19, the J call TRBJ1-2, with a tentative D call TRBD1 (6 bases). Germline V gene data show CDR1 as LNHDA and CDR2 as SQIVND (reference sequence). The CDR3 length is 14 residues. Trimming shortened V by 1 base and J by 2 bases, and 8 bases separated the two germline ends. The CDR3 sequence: CASSIVTGNYGYTF. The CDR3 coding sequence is TGTGCCAGTAGTATAGTAACAGGGAACTATGGCTACACCTTC.

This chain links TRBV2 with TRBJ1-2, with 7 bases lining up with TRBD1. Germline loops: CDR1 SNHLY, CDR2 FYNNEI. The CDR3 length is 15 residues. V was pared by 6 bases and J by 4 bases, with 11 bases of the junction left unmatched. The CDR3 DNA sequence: TGTGCCAGCAGGGTTAGACAGGGAATCAGCTATGGCTACACCTTC. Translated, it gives CASRVRQGISYGYTF.

CDR3 in DNA: TGTGCCAGCAGCTTATCGGATAGGCGTGATACGCAGTATTTT. Translated, it gives CASSLSDRRDTQYF. The chain couples TRBV7-2 to TRBJ2-3, with D hard to call. This CDR3 has 14 amino acids. CDR1 is SGHTA and CDR2 is FQGNSA in the germline V gene. Trimming took 2 bases from V and 6 from J, leaving 12 bases between them.

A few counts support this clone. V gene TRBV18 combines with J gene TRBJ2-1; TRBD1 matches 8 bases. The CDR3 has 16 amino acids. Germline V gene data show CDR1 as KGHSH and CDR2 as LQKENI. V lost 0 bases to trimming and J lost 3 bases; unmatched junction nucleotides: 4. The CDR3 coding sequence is TGTGCCAGCTCACCACCGGCAGGGGGCATCTACAATGAGCAGTTCTTC. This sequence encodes CASSPPAGGIYNEQFF.

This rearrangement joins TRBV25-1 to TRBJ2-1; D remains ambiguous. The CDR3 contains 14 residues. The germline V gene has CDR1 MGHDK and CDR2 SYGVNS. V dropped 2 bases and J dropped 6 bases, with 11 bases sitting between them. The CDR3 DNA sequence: TGTGCCAGCAGTGAAGGGTTTAAATCCAATGAGCAGTTCTTC. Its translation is CASSEGFKSNEQFF.

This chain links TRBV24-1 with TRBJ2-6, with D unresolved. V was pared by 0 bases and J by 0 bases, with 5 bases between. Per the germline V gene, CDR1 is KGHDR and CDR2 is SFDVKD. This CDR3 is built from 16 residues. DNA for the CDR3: TGTGCCACCAGTGATTTGACGGGCTCTGGGGCCAACGTCCTGACTTTC. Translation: CATSDLTGSGANVLTF.

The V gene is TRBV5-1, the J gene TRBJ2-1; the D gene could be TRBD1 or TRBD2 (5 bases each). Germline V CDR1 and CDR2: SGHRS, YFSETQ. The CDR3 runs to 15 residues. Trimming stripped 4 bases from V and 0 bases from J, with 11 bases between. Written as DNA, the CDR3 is TGCGCCAGCAGCCCGGGACGGAGCTCCTACAATGAGCAGTTCTTC. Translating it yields CASSPGRSSYNEQFF.

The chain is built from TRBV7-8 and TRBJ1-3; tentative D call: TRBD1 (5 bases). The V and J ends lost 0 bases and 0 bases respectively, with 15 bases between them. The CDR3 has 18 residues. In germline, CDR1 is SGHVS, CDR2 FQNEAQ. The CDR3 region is CASSLAGGRAFSGNTIYF. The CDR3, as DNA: TGTGCCAGCAGCTTAGCGGGGGGAAGGGCGTTCTCTGGAAACACCATATATTTT.

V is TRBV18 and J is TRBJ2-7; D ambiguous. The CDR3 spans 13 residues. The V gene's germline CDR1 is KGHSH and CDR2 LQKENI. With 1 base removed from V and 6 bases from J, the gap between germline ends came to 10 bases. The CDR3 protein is CASSPQVEGEQYF. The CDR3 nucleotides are TGTGCCAGCTCACCACAGGTAGAAGGCGAGCAGTACTTC.

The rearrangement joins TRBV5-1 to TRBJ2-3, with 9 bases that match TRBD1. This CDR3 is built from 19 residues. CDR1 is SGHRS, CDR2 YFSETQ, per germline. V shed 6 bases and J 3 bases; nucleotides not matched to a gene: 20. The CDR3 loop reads CASTSGGAGTGRKTDTQYF. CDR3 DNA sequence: TGCGCCAGCACCTCAGGCGGGGCCGGGACAGGGCGGAAAACAGATACGCAGTATTTT.